The following is a T cell receptor (beta chain) sequence with its context. This entry belongs to a study of T cell responses to AZD1222 COVID-19 vaccine. Clones were sequenced by immunoSEQ multiplex PCR, and TCRdb holds only the in-frame ones, with some missing. The sample holds 90,000 to 95,000 clones, more than 75% seen once. CDR3 length: 15 amino acids. V was clipped by 0 bases and J by 11 bases, with 19 bases between them. Germline CDR1 reads MGHRA; CDR2 reads YSYEKL. This receptor was taken from an adult in good health. The sequences come from peripheral blood, collected on day 0 of AZD1222 vaccination. The chain links TRBV4-1 to TRBJ1-1; tentatively, D is TRBD1 (6 bases). The CDR3 here is CASSQESPRGERAFF. DNA of the CDR3: TGCGCCAGCAGCCAAGAAAGCCCAAGGGGGGAAAGGGCTTTCTTT.